This is a list of T cell receptor beta chains from one sample in a study of human T cells and chemical hapten exposure. A single record per CDR3 protein comes from TCRdb applying MiXCR to the RACE reads. The sample records fewer than 300,000 distinct CDR3 sequences, 7.7% being singletons. The sample in question was whole blood, obtained in connection with sensitization to the hapten diphenylcyclopropenone (DPC). The receptors were gathered from a man younger than 35 with alopecia areata. Some clones in this sample may be carry-over from other donors' samples. The CDR3 runs from the conserved cysteine through the conserved F or W.

CDR3 protein	V gene
CSVEPRLTDTQYF	TRBV29-1
CASTDDTQGNNEQFF	TRBV10-1
CSARDPAGGRRGELFF	TRBV20-1
CATSSMTGGDYGYTF	TRBV15
CASSQEGAWSLETQYF	TRBV14
CASSLAVDYGYTF	TRBV7-2
CASSPPGRPSGANVLTF	TRBV28
CASTTNTLPETQYF	TRBV5-1
CASSLDIPTVQDLTGTTEAFF	TRBV5-1
CASSYRGGSVVNTEAFF	TRBV5-4
CASSVAGTASYNEQFF	TRBV9
CASSLRDDTEAFF	TRBV5-1
CSAVGVDTEAFF	TRBV20-1
CSAIGNNEQFF	TRBV20-1
CASRGPPGANVLTF	TRBV5-1
CASSFTGQGANIQYF	TRBV7-9
CATSVSWDTEAFF	TRBV24-1
CASSSIDWTNTDTQYF	TRBV27
CASSLRAASNYGYTF	TRBV7-2
CASSPDRGANTEAFF	TRBV27
CASKPAGGTDTQYF	TRBV12-3/TRBV12-4
CSAGGPGGANVLTF	TRBV29-1
CSAWDRGQSNYGYTF	TRBV20-1
CASSPPDPKTGVASYGYTF	TRBV3-2
CASSQDPGGFGYTF	TRBV4-3
CASSVPDRSDQPQHF	TRBV27
CASSLIRGQDSPLHF	TRBV27
CSASSGTGMKGYTF	TRBV20-1
CSVLKAYEQYF	TRBV29-1
CATRQGFYGYTF	TRBV6-2/TRBV6-3
CSVYITEAFF	TRBV29-1
CASSTRQGFSYEQYF	TRBV6-6
CASSRQGALSGNTIYF	TRBV7-2
CASLEDGSYNEQFF	TRBV28
CASSLISGNSPLHF	TRBV7-9
CASRATGGPFF	TRBV28
CSVARGTGINYGYTF	TRBV29-1
CATSDGGAYNEQFF	TRBV24-1
CAVARGGSYNEQFF	TRBV10-3
CASSSTTGFGEAFF	TRBV6-6
CASRGTGILQPQHF	TRBV6-5
CASSPGQGASYNEQFF	TRBV4-1